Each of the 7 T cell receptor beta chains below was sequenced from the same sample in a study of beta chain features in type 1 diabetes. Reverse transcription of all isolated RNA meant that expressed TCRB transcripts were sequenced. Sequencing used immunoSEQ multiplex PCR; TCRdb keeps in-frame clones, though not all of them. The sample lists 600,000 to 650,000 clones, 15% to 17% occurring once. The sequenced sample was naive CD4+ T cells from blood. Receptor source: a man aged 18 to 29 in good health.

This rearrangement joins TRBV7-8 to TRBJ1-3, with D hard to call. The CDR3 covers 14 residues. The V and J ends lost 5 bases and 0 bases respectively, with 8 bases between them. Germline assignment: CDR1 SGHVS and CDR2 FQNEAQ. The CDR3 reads CASSPKASGNTIYF. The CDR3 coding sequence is TGTGCCAGCAGCCCTAAGGCCTCTGGAAACACCATATATTTT.

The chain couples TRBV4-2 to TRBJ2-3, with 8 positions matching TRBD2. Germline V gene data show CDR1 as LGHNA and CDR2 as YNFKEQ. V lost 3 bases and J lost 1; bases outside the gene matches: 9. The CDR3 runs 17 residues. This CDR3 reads CASSQRGAGDRTDTQYF. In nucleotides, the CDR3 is TGTGCCAGCAGCCAGCGGGGAGCGGGGGATCGCACAGATACGCAGTATTTT.

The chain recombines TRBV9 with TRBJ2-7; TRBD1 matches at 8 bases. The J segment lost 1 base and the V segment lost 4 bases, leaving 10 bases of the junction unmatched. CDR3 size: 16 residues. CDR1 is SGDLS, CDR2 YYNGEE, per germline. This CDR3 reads CASSRDLGTGSYEQYF. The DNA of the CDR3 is TGTGCCAGCAGCAGAGATTTGGGGACAGGATCCTACGAGCAGTACTTC.

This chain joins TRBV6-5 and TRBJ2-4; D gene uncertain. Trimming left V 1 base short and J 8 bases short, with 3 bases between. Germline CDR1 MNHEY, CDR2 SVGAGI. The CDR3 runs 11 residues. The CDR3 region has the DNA TGTGCCAGCAGTTACTTGGACATTCAGTACTTC. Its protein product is CASSYLDIQYF.

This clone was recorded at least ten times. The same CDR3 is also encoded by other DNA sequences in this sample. This CDR3 is CASSLSGGYTF. CDR3 sequence (DNA): TGTGCCAGCAGCTTATCCGGTGGCTACACCTTC. J is TRBJ1-2 and V is TRBV7-9, with D uncertain. The germline V gene has CDR1 SEHNR and CDR2 FQNEAQ (reference sequence). The CDR3 loop spans 11 amino acids. With 2 bases removed from V and 7 bases from J, the gap between germline ends came to 5 bases.

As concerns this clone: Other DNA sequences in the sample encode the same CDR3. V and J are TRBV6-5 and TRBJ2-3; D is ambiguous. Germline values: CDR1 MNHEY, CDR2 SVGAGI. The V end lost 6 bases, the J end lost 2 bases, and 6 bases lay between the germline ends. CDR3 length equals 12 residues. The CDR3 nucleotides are TGTGCCAGCAGACATTCCACAGATACGCAGTATTTT. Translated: CASRHSTDTQYF.

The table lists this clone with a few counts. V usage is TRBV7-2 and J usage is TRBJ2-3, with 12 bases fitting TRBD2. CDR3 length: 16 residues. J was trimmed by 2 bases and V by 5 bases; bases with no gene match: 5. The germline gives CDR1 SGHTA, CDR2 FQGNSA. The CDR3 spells CASSPWTSGTTDTQYF. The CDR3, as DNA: TGTGCCAGCAGCCCTTGGACTAGCGGGACCACAGATACGCAGTATTTT.